The following is a T cell receptor (beta chain) sequence with its context. The antigen remains undetermined. These data belong to a study of T-cell reconstitution after alpha-beta-depleted transplantation in children. Researchers prepared the TCRbeta library using unique molecular identifiers, the study reports. MiXCR was run by TCRdb on the PCR reads, yielding one entry per CDR3 protein. Of around 190,000 distinct CDR3 sequences listed, roughly 6.6% are singletons. Whole-study results and caveats: Several patients had high TCRbeta diversity at day 60; it came from surviving recipient T cells and thymic progenitors. Alpha-beta T cells present about two months after transplant were reported to originate from several hundred expanded graft clones.

The clonotype comes from a boy younger than 10 with acute lymphoblastic leukemia, due to receive a stem cell transplant. The input for sequencing was PBMCs, taken before TCRalphabeta/CD19-depleted stem cell transplant.

The DNA for the CDR3 is TGTGCCAGCAGCCAGGTACAGGGGGCGGCTGAAGCTTTCTTT. Translated, it gives CASSQVQGAAEAFF. V and J are TRBV4-2 and TRBJ1-1; TRBD1 agrees at 9 bases. The V gene's germline CDR1 is LGHNA and CDR2 YNFKEQ. The CDR3 runs 14 residues. The trim removed 3 bases at V and 6 bases at J, leaving 5 bases unmatched.